A selection of T cell receptor beta chains follows, all from one sample in a study of regulatory T cells in long-lasting Graves disease. TCRdb recomputed calls from the multiplex PCR reads with MiXCR, one row per CDR3 protein. The sample contains some 250,000 distinct CDR3 sequences, about 18% of which appear only once. This specimen was peripheral blood mononuclear cells (PBMCs), taken at new diagnosis, from a patient treated with antithyroid drugs. The receptor source for this set is a female donor with Graves disease. Both conserved end residues are part of each CDR3. Each record gives: J gene, clone size, V gene, D gene, CDR3 DNA, CDR3 protein. A D gene is named only where the DNA matches it firmly. Expanded clones are given a class, and other clones once, few, many or no size at all.

TRBJ1-2 many TRBV6-5 NA TGTGCCAGCAGTTACATCCCGAGCTATGGCTACACCTTC CASSYIPSYGYTF
TRBJ2-7 many TRBV29-1 NA TGCAGCGTTGAAGTGGCAGGGGCTAATTTCGACGAGCAGTACTTC CSVEVAGANFDEQYF
TRBJ2-1 many TRBV29-1 NA TGCAGCGTTGAGCGCAATGAGCAGTTCTTC CSVERNEQFF
TRBJ1-2 many TRBV10-2 TRBD1 TGCGCCAGCATCGGGACAGACTATGGCTACACCTTC CASIGTDYGYTF
TRBJ1-2 many TRBV19 NA TGTGCCAGTAGTATCGCCCGCCGGCAGGGGCAGGGAATATATGGCTACACCTTC CASSIARRQGQGIYGYTF
TRBJ2-3 many TRBV7-8 NA TGTGCCAGCAGCGTCGTTTCGATGAGGTCTTTAGATACGCAGTATTTT CASSVVSMRSLDTQYF
TRBJ1-1 NA TRBV6-1 NA TGTGCCAGCACAGGACCCATGAACACTGAAGCTTTCTTT CASTGPMNTEAFF
TRBJ1-2 many TRBV6-1 TRBD1 TGTGCCAGCAGAAGGGACAGGAACTATGGCTACACCTTC CASRRDRNYGYTF
TRBJ1-2 many TRBV10-3 NA TGTGCCATCAGTGACCCGGGGACCGGCTACACCTTC CAISDPGTGYTF
TRBJ1-1 many TRBV28 NA TGTGCCAGCAGTTTTGGCAGGGGTGAAGCTTTCTTT CASSFGRGEAFF